This T cell receptor (beta chain) was found in a study of control samples from healthy donors and cancer patients. Between the trimmed V and J ends, which lost 3 bases and 4 bases, there was a span of 15 bases. Germline V gene sequence: CDR1 SGHTA, CDR2 FQGNSA. The CDR3 has 15 amino acids. Assay used: immunoSEQ multiplex PCR; TCRdb lists only in-frame clones, some missing. The sample shows some 45,000 clones, 85% to 95% of them seen only once. Specimen: PBMCs. The TCR was taken from a woman in her 40s with head and neck cancer. J is TRBJ1-1 and V is TRBV7-2; a possible D gene is TRBD1 (5 bases). CDR3 region: CASSFGGGLGTEAFF. CDR3 nucleotides: TGTGCCAGCAGCTTCGGGGGGGGACTGGGCACTGAAGCTTTCTTT.